This T cell receptor beta chain derives from a study of molecular identifiers for immune sequencing clone quantification. A remark on this clonotype: Its matching antigen is unknown. At one end, the junction sequence differs from germline, possibly due to a read error.

Sorted naive CD8 T cells, about 17,000 to 1,000,000, were sequenced from 10%, 30% or 50% RNA. When naive CD8 T cells were sorted, they were gated as CD8+CD4-CCR7+CD45RA+. Previously described methods and listed TCR primers were used for bulk TCR libraries. From the PCR reads, TCRdb called clonotypes with MiXCR, one entry per CDR3 protein. Of about 320,000 distinct CDR3 sequences listed, under 25% are singletons. The length of the CDR3 is 14 residues. The V gene's germline CDR1 is DFQATT and CDR2 SNEGSKA (reference sequence). Study-level results: Clones above 20 RNA copies contained over 98% of effector molecules and under 1% of naive molecules.

This sequence joins TRBV20-1 and TRBJ2-7, with a tentative D call TRBD2 (5 bases). This clonotype originated in a human donor in good health. Some libraries in this study had Jurkat cell RNA spiked in. Sequenced input: naive CD8+ T cells from blood, with Jurkat cell RNA spiked in. Sample subset: FACS-sorted CD8+CD4-CCR7+CD45RA+ naive T cells. This CDR3 is CGASAEGTSYEQYF. The CDR3 coding sequence is TGCGGTGCTAGTGCTGAGGGTACGTCCTACGAGCAGTACTTC.